This TCR beta chain was sequenced in a study of shared clonotypes between healthy human individuals. Germline V gene data show CDR1 as KGHSH and CDR2 as LQKENI. CDR3 size: 14 residues. Trimming took 2 bases from V and 2 from J, leaving 10 bases between them. Whole-study findings and limits: An anticipated effect of sequencing depth on clonotype sharing among donors was recognized.

Replicate PCRs for sorted subsets used around 200 ng DNA; this equaled about 30,000 T cell genomes. Clones were read by immunoSEQ multiplex PCR, and TCRdb kept only the in-frame ones, dropping some. The sample contains about 2.4 million clones, 80% to 95% of which appear only once. On this clone: Its specificity is not known.

The rearrangement links TRBV18 to TRBJ2-7; the D gene is possibly TRBD2 (6 bases). Material for sequencing was naive CD4+ T cells from PBMCs. Specified subset: CD45RA+ positively selected. The receptor was isolated from a man in his late teens or twenties in good health. Some clones in this sample may be carry-over from other donors' samples. The CDR3: CASSPAGFAYEQYF. CDR3 coding DNA: TGTGCCAGCTCACCAGCGGGGTTCGCCTACGAGCAGTACTTC.